This TCR beta chain originates from a study of T cell repertoires in cytomegalovirus infection (dated by TCRdb to the late 2010s). In the study overall: Peptide stimulations targeted recently identified HLA-C-restricted CMV epitopes, whose presentation resists viral immunomodulation, together with well-studied HLA-B-restricted epitopes. Donor HLA type was relevant to the analysis, as public TCR beta signatures indicated carriage of CMV infection together with the matching HLA type.

CDR1 and CDR2, looked up from the germline V gene, are SGHTA and FQGNSA. The CDR3 runs 14 residues from the cysteine to the phenylalanine. Left in the record is the CDR3 DNA by itself, 42 bases read in frame from the first base. The treatment or condition label corresponds to: in vitro stimulation with specific CMV peptide epitopes to enrich CMV-specific T cells. General findings and caveats noted by the study authors: In the ex vivo response, HLA-C-restricted CMV-specific TCR beta clonotypes were dominant, and in two of eight donors the single most frequent clonotype came from this HLA-C-restricted group. Cumulative frequency of public TCR beta family members discriminated carriers of CMV infection plus the relevant HLA type in this cohort and an independent roughly 350-donor cohort.

Instrument used: Illumina HiSeq 1500. Using fastp at Q25 and MiXCR, TCRdb reprocessed the public reads and kept productive beta chains. Identical CDR3 proteins give one entry, which carries the most common genes and DNA. The sample has some 800,000 distinct CDR3 sequences on record, 30% to 35% of them singletons. The ten largest clonotypes hold around 12% of the sample. This clonotype was detected only a few times. Its antigen has not been determined. At one end, the junction sequence differs from germline, possibly due to a read error. In this chain, TRBV7-2 is recombined with TRBJ2-3; 10 junctional bases match TRBD2. The sample was cultured CD8+ T cells from PBMCs, taken from culture after CMV antigen stimulation. This receptor was taken from a human donor in good health (CMV status not recorded). Some clones in this sample may be carry-over from other donors' samples. The nucleotides are TGTGCCAACAGCCCGGGACTAGCGACAGATACGCAGTATTTT. Protein translation: CANSPGLATDTQYF.